The 17 T cell receptor beta chains below were found in one sample sequenced in a study of T-cell memory formation after mild COVID-19. TCRdb independently ran MiXCR on the 5' RACE reads; one entry per CDR3 protein. The sample holds almost 550,000 distinct CDR3 sequences, about 20% seen once. The sequenced material came from PBMCs or a T cell subset sorted from them (not recorded which). These receptors were obtained from an adult woman who had mild COVID-19 (a few samples of this study predate the infection). Cell type and time point are not known.

The rearrangement links TRBV5-1 to TRBJ1-3; the D gene is possibly TRBD1 (6 bases). CDR3 length: 14 amino acids. Germline CDR1 reads SGHRS; CDR2 reads YFSETQ. V lost 5 bases, J lost 2 bases, and 11 bases lay in between. The CDR3: CASRQGVTGNTIYF. CDR3 bases: TGCGCCAGCAGACAGGGAGTCACTGGAAACACCATATATTTT.

Only a few counts were recorded for this clonotype. The V call is TRBV4-1, the J call TRBJ2-7; 8 nucleotides match TRBD1. CDR3 length equals 14 residues. Trimming at V came to 5 bases and at J to 5 bases, leaving 8 bases not matched to a gene. CDR1 and CDR2 from the germline V gene are MGHRA and YSYEKL. As DNA, the CDR3 is TGCGCCAGCAGCTCAGGACAGGGTTGGGACGAGCAGTACTTC. Its translation is CASSSGQGWDEQYF.

This clonotype was recorded a few times. The chain couples TRBV7-6 to TRBJ2-7; 8 bases map to TRBD1. Trimming cost V 6 bases and J 7 bases; bases outside gene matches: 11. Germline V gene lookup returns CDR1 SGHVS and CDR2 FNYEAQ. The CDR3 is made up of 14 amino acids. CDR3 in DNA: TGTGCCAGCAGAGTGGACAGGGCCTCCCTGGAGCAGTACTTC. Residues: CASRVDRASLEQYF.

The chain links TRBV19 to TRBJ1-3; D is uncertain. The CDR3 runs to 10 residues. V was clipped by 9 bases and J by 4 bases, with 4 bases between them. Per germline, CDR1 LNHDA and CDR2 SQIVND (reference sequence). The CDR3 region is CASEGNTIYF. The CDR3 nucleotides read TGTGCCAGCGAAGGAAACACCATATATTTT. Drawing the rest from reference TRBV19 and TRBJ1-3, the complete variable domain is DGGITQSPKYLFRKEGQNVTLSCEQNLNHDAMYWYRQDPGQGLRLIYYSQIVNDFQKGDIAEGYSVSREKKESFPLTVTSAQKNPTAFYLCASEGNTIYFGEGSWLTVV.

This chain links TRBV2 with TRBJ1-3, with D perhaps matching TRBD1 (5 bases). The CDR3 contains 14 residues. The germline V gene encodes CDR1 SNHLY and CDR2 FYNNEI. With 3 bases removed from V and 2 bases from J, the gap between germline ends came to 8 bases. This CDR3 reads CASSEAGTGNTIYF. CDR3 nucleotide sequence: TGTGCCAGCAGTGAGGCAGGGACTGGAAACACCATATATTTT.

This clonotype was recorded a few times. The chain employs TRBV30 and TRBJ2-3, with 12 nucleotides matching TRBD2. The V gene's germline CDR1 is GTSNPN and CDR2 SVGIG (reference sequence). The ends lost 2 bases at V and 0 bases at J; junction bases unmatched: 12. The CDR3 runs to 19 residues. DNA for the CDR3: TGTGCCTGGAGTTTCTCGAGGACTAGCGGGACGGGGAGCACAGATACGCAGTATTTT. Translating it yields CAWSFSRTSGTGSTDTQYF.

This clonotype has a handful of counts. V gene TRBV5-4 combines with J gene TRBJ2-7, with 10 bases matching TRBD2. The CDR3 covers 17 residues. Germline values: CDR1 SGHNT, CDR2 YYREEE (reference sequence). Unmatched junction bases numbered 12, after V lost 4 bases and J lost 2 bases. The CDR3 coding sequence is TGTGCCAGCAGCCCCGATCTAGCTAGCGGGAGCCCCTACGAGCAGTACTTC. Translation: CASSPDLASGSPYEQYF.

The gene calls are TRBV18 and TRBJ1-5; D gene ambiguous. This CDR3 has 14 residues. CDR1 and CDR2 (germline): KGHSH, LQKENI. V was clipped by 2 bases and J by 3 bases, with 8 bases between them. The CDR3 sequence: CASSPAGDNQPQHF. CDR3 bases: TGTGCCAGCTCACCAGCAGGAGACAATCAGCCCCAGCATTTT. Full variable domain (outside the CDR3, taken from reference TRBV18 and TRBJ1-5): NAGVMQNPRHLVRRRGQEARLRCSPMKGHSHVYWYRQLPEEGLKFMVYLQKENIIDESGMPKERFSAEFPKEGPSILRIQQVVRGDSAAYFCASSPAGDNQPQHFGDGTRLSIL.

This clonotype has a handful of counts. The chain is built from TRBV7-9 and TRBJ1-5; no clear D. Deletions cut 1 base from V and 2 bases from J, with 9 bases between. The CDR3 extends over 15 amino acids. CDR1 is SEHNR and CDR2 is FQNEAQ in the germline V gene (reference sequence). The CDR3 protein is CASSLEGMGNQPQHF. In nucleotides, the CDR3 is TGTGCCAGCAGCTTAGAAGGGATGGGCAATCAGCCCCAGCATTTT.

This clonotype was found a few times. The chain is built from TRBV18 and TRBJ2-3; either TRBD1 or TRBD2 may supply D (5 bases each). Germline V gene sequence: CDR1 KGHSH, CDR2 LQKENI. V gave up 1 base and J gave up 1 base, with 12 bases separating them. The CDR3 has 16 residues. Here the CDR3 reads CASSPLSGPGTDTQYF. The CDR3 DNA reads as TGTGCCAGCTCACCACTCTCGGGACCAGGCACAGATACGCAGTATTTT.

There are a few counts of this clonotype. This chain uses TRBV6-5 with TRBJ1-3, with 10 bases matching TRBD1. CDR3 length equals 18 residues. Germline V gene sequence: CDR1 MNHEY, CDR2 SVGAGI. V shed 5 bases, J shed 4 bases, and the junction held 14 bases outside the gene matches. CDR3 nucleotide sequence: TGTGCCAGCAGTAAACCCATGTCGACAGGGGGCACGGGAAACACCATATATTTT. Amino acids: CASSKPMSTGGTGNTIYF.

This clonotype showed up just a few times. The V call is TRBV28, the J call TRBJ1-1; D call uncertain. CDR3 length: 11 amino acids. Germline V gene data show CDR1 as MDHEN and CDR2 as SYDVKM. Trimming stripped 2 bases from V and 6 bases from J, with 4 bases between. The CDR3 nucleotides are TGTGCCAGCAGTTTACGGGCTGAAGCTTTCTTT. Translated: CASSLRAEAFF.

This clonotype was seen only once. This rearrangement joins TRBV7-9 to TRBJ1-4; 11 bases match TRBD1. The junction had 14 bases not matched to a gene; V was cut back by 5 bases and J by 0 bases. Germline V lookup: CDR1 SEHNR, CDR2 FQNEAQ (reference sequence). The CDR3 consists of 20 residues. This chain's CDR3 is CASSRNLGQGGSATNEKLFF. CDR3 DNA sequence: TGTGCCAGCAGCCGTAATCTGGGACAGGGGGGAAGCGCAACTAATGAAAAACTGTTTTTT.

The chain joins TRBV7-8 to TRBJ2-5, with D possibly TRBD1 on 5 matching bases. V lost 5 bases and J lost 4, with 20 bases in between. The CDR3 consists of 16 residues. Germline CDR1 and CDR2: SGHVS and FQNEAQ. The CDR3 spells CASSVGAVPSGETQYF. CDR3 DNA sequence: TGTGCCAGCAGCGTAGGGGCGGTACCGTCCGGAGAGACCCAGTACTTC. Full variable domain (rest looked up from reference TRBV7-8 and TRBJ2-5): GAGVSQSPRYKVAKRGQDVALRCDPISGHVSLFWYQQALGQGPEFLTYFQNEAQLDKSGLPSDRFFAERPEGSVSTLKIQRTQQEDSAVYLCASSVGAVPSGETQYFGPGTRLLVL.

The chain has TRBV12-3 or TRBV12-4 and TRBJ2-1, with 9 positions matching TRBD2. This CDR3 comprises 15 residues. Trimming cost V 4 bases and J 5 bases; bases outside gene matches: 6. CDR3 loop: CASSWSGGPHNEQFF. For the CDR3, the DNA is TGTGCCAGCAGTTGGAGCGGGGGGCCCCACAATGAGCAGTTCTTC.

The V gene is TRBV15, the J gene TRBJ1-1, with D maybe TRBD1 (5 bases). With 1 base removed from V and 0 bases from J, the gap between germline ends came to 9 bases. CDR1 and CDR2 (germline): LNHNV, YYDKDF (reference sequence). This CDR3 has 15 residues. The CDR3 region is CATSRGGVVNTEAFF. DNA of the CDR3: TGTGCCACCAGCAGAGGAGGGGTGGTGAACACTGAAGCTTTCTTT.

This clonotype was observed a few times. V usage is TRBV11-2 and J usage is TRBJ2-1; D is unresolved. Trimming left V 3 bases short and J 4 bases short, with 10 bases between. The V gene's germline CDR1 is SGHAT and CDR2 FQNNGV. This CDR3 is 14 amino acids long. The CDR3 sequence: CASSFSRDYNEQFF. CDR3 in DNA: TGTGCCAGCAGCTTTTCCCGCGATTACAATGAGCAGTTCTTC.